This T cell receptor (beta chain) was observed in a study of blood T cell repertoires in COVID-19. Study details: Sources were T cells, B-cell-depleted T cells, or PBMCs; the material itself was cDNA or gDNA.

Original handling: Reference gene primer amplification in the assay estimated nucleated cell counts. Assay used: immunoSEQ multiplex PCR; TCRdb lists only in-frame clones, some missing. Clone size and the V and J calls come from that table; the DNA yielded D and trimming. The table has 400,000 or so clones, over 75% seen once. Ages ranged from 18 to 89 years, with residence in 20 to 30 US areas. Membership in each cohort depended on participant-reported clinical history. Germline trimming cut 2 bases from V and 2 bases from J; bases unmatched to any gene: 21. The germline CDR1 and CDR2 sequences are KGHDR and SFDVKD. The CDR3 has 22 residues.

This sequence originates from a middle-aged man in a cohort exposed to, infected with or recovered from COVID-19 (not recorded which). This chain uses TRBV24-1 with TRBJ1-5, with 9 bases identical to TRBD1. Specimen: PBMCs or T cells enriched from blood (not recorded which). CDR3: CATSDSPPPPGQGWVGNQPQHF. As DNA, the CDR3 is TGTGCCACCAGTGATTCGCCCCCCCCACCGGGACAGGGATGGGTAGGCAATCAGCCCCAGCATTTT.